The clone carrying this TCR beta chain was detected many times. The data derive from a study of Graves' ophthalmopathy and Graves' hyperthyroidism. V lost 3 bases and J 7 bases, leaving 9 bases between the germline ends. The CDR3 consists of 12 residues. Germline V lookup: CDR1 MNHNY, CDR2 SVGAGI (reference sequence). Scientists amplified the TCR beta CDR3 regions from RNA transcripts. HTBI primers primed a first-round RT-PCR, and a second-round multiplex PCR followed. Using its own MiXCR run on the multiplex PCR reads, TCRdb lists one record per CDR3 protein. The data show over a million distinct CDR3 sequences, about two fifths seen once.

The sample consisted of peripheral blood or thyroid tissue (not recorded which). V and J are TRBV6-6 and TRBJ1-1; D not resolved. This receptor was taken from an adult man with Graves' hyperthyroidism. The CDR3 DNA sequence: TGTGCCAGCAGTTATGGGTCAGTTGAAGCTTTCTTT. Its protein product is CASSYGSVEAFF.